This T cell receptor beta chain appears in the sequencing data of a study of PD-1 blockade in classical Hodgkin lymphoma (dated by TCRdb to about 2020). In terms of the full investigation: Nivolumab dosing was 3 mg/kg intravenously every 2 weeks, continuing until either disease progression or unacceptable toxicity. The study used TCR beta sequencing and CyTOF to define a peripheral blood immune signature of response to PD-1 blockade in classical Hodgkin lymphoma. The investigation overall reported the following: Trial patients with a complete response had baseline diversity similar to that of newly diagnosed patients, while partial responders and progressors had significantly lower diversity. The study covered only a single clinical trial cohort, and the causes of the repertoire differences, possibly disease activity or prior therapy, were still not defined. Newly diagnosed patients were reported to have lower baseline TCR diversity than healthy donors, and relapsed/refractory patients were reported to have lower baseline TCR diversity still. CD4+ but not CD8+ TCR diversity rose significantly by C4D1 (p=0.0027 vs p=0.16), most apparent in complete responders (p=0.02). Lower diversity was seen in patients whose nivolumab began less than 1 year after ASCT, and these patients were left out of later analyses so that immune reconstitution would not confound the results.

The germline V gene encodes CDR1 SGHRS and CDR2 YFSETQ. The CDR3 starts with the cysteine, ends with the phenylalanine, and has 14 residues. Of the read, only the CDR3 DNA is kept; its 42 bases are in frame from base 1. V is cut by 4 bases and J by 2 bases, and the space between the germline ends is 13 bases. Genomic DNA was isolated using the Qiagen DNeasy kit from unsorted PBMCs as well as from negatively selected CD4+ and CD8+ fractions. TCR beta CDR3 regions were amplified by immunoSEQ multiplex PCR using primers annealing to V and J segments. A synthetic immune receptor repertoire was used to minimize amplification bias, and any residual bias was removed computationally once sequencing was done. As for the original processing: Repertoire diversity was quantified as the Shannon entropy index using custom Python scripts. The unsorted, CD4+ and CD8+ repertoires were each analyzed separately, with the exception of combined analyses, where CD4+ and CD8+ sequences were merged in silico. Clonal expansion was defined as a frequency increase of at least 2-fold after treatment compared with C1D1, and clones undetected at baseline were assigned a pseudocount of 0.5. Clones with 0 or 1 copy at C1D1 were defined as singleton clones, while clones with 2 or more copies were defined as non-singleton clones. By matching protein sequences in sorted samples from the same patient, clones expanded in unsorted samples were annotated as CD4+, CD8+ or unknown. Wilcoxon tests on paired samples were used to test diversity changes from C1D1 to C4D1. TCRdb holds this immuneACCESS table with in-frame rearrangements only. Some clones are missing; in checked studies, unresolved V genes explain under half, and the rest has no known cause. The V and J calls and clone size were taken over from that table, and D and trimming were inferred from the DNA. This sample lists fewer than 25,000 clones; 80% to 90% were detected once. Of the sample, 13% falls within the top ten clones.

This specimen's time point label, interpreted: cycle 2 day 1 (C2D1) of nivolumab. Relapse after autologous stem cell transplantation had occurred in all trial patients, and cohorts A, B and C were distinguished by prior brentuximab vedotin exposure. The trial cohort was composed of about 54 patients with relapsed/refractory classical Hodgkin lymphoma, for whom complete response, partial response or progressive disease was recorded as best overall response. Single-agent nivolumab was administered to trial patients in the multi-cohort phase II CheckMate 205 trial. An independent review committee assessed best overall response by applying the 2007 International Working Group response criteria. PBMCs from the trial were collected at three points: immediately before nivolumab initiation (C1D1), and during therapy at cycle 2 day 1 and cycle 4 day 1. Peripheral blood was collected in 8 mL Vacutainer Cell Preparation Tubes, from which PBMCs were isolated by centrifugation and then cryopreserved.

On this clone itself: Its antigen specificity is not known. No base-level quality is on record; no much larger clone is a single base apart.

This sample comprised peripheral blood mononuclear cells (PBMCs), obtained before the second cycle of nivolumab. In this chain, TRBV5-1 is recombined with TRBJ2-7; D gene: possibly TRBD2, on 6 matching bases. The receptor comes from a human donor with classical Hodgkin lymphoma. CDR3 loop: CASSGEAPPYEQYF. In nucleotides, the sequence is TGCGCCAGCAGCGGGGAGGCGCCGCCCTACGAGCAGTACTTC.